This is a list of T cell receptor beta chains from one sample in a study of T-cell reconstitution after alpha-beta-depleted transplantation in children. MiXCR, run by TCRdb on the PCR reads, gives a single entry per CDR3 protein. The sample includes 450,000 to 550,000 distinct CDR3 sequences, 9.5% to 12% of them seen just once. Sample: PBMCs, mostly from graft donor cells, taken 180 days after TCRalphabeta/CD19-depleted stem cell transplant. Source of these receptors: a female patient aged 2-10 years who had a stem cell transplant for aplastic anemia, so the T cells may come from the graft donor. CDR3s include the opening cysteine and the closing phenylalanine or tryptophan. Fields, in order: V gene, clone size, D gene, J gene, CDR3 DNA, CDR3 protein. D genes are given only for firm matches. Rows give clone size only sometimes, using once, few, many, or a class for an expanded clone.

TRBV9	NA	TRBD1	TRBJ2-3	TGTGCCAGCAGCGTAGGGCCGGGACAGGGGACAGATACGCAGTATTTT	CASSVGPGQGTDTQYF
TRBV25-1	few	NA	TRBJ2-7	TGTGCCAGCGGGCCATACTACGAGCAGTACTTC	CASGPYYEQYF
TRBV6-5	NA	TRBD1	TRBJ2-5	TGTGCCAGCAGTTACCCGACAGGGGGAGAGACCCAGTACTTC	CASSYPTGGETQYF
TRBV6-5	NA	TRBD1	TRBJ2-5	TGTGCCAGCAGTTACGGTAAAAGACAGGGCCAAGAGACCCAGTACTTC	CASSYGKRQGQETQYF
TRBV11-3	few	TRBD2	TRBJ2-2	TGTGCCAGCAGCTTCCCTGGACTAGCGGGGGTGGCCGGGGAGCTGTTTTTT	CASSFPGLAGVAGELFF
TRBV4-1	few	TRBD2	TRBJ2-7	TGCGCCAGCAGCATCCTCTTAGAAGCGGGAAAGTTTTCCTACGAGCAGTACTTC	CASSILLEAGKFSYEQYF
TRBV28	NA	TRBD2	TRBJ2-2	TGTGCGTCGCGGGAGGGCCTACCGAACACCGGGGAGCTGTTTTTT	CASREGLPNTGELFF
TRBV30	NA	NA	TRBJ1-2	TGTGCCTGGAGTGTACATGCGGCAGGGGCCGGTCCGGGCTACACCTTC	CAWSVHAAGAGPGYTF
TRBV12-3/TRBV12-4	NA	NA	TRBJ1-1	TGTGCCAGCATCATTACCCGGATGAACACTGAAGCTTTCTTT	CASIITRMNTEAFF
TRBV5-1	many	NA	TRBJ2-3	TGCGCCAGCAGCTTGGAGGGCGGCGCCTTGGATACGCAGTATTTT	CASSLEGGALDTQYF
TRBV20-1	many	NA	TRBJ1-6	NA	CSARLVGTGTF
TRBV7-2	many	TRBD1	TRBJ2-7	TGTGCCAGCAGCCCAATAGGGACAGCCTACTACGAGCAGTACTTC	CASSPIGTAYYEQYF
TRBV4-3	few	NA	TRBJ2-7	TGCGCCAGCAGCGATTTGGATTCCTACGAGCAGTACTTC	CASSDLDSYEQYF
TRBV29-1	few	NA	TRBJ2-2	TGCAGCGTTGTTCACAGGGTGGGAGGGCACACCGGGGAGCTGTTTTTT	CSVVHRVGGHTGELFF
TRBV4-3	few	TRBD2	TRBJ2-1	TGCGCCAGCAGCCCAGACCGACCTAGCGGGAGGAGCAATGAGCAGTTCTTC	CASSPDRPSGRSNEQFF
TRBV11-1	few	TRBD2	TRBJ2-2	TGTGCCAGCACCAACCGGAGGGGACTAGAAAAACTCTGGAACACCGGGGAGCTGTTTTTT	CASTNRRGLEKLWNTGELFF
TRBV27	few	TRBD1	TRBJ2-4	TGTGCCAGCAGTCCCGGACAGGGACAAGCCAAAAACATTCAGTACTTC	CASSPGQGQAKNIQYF
TRBV29-1	few	NA	TRBJ1-1	TGCAGCGTTGAAGGAGGGCTGACAGTAAAAGCTTTCTTT	CSVEGGLTVKAFF
TRBV20-1	NA	NA	TRBJ1-5	TGCAGTGCTCTTCTGCACCAACCCCATAGCAATCAGCCCCAGCATTTT	CSALLHQPHSNQPQHF
TRBV20-1	NA	NA	TRBJ2-5	TGCAGTGCTAGACTCCTAAGACATGGTGATGTGACCCAGTACTTC	CSARLLRHGDVTQYF
TRBV20-1	few	NA	TRBJ2-1	TGCAGTGCGGGGGGACAGTGGATGTACAATGAGCAGTTCTTC	CSAGGQWMYNEQFF
TRBV12-3/TRBV12-4	NA	NA	TRBJ1-4	TGTGCCAGCAGTTTTTCCGGGGAAAAACTGTTTTTT	CASSFSGEKLFF
TRBV10-3	NA	NA	TRBJ2-4	TGTGCCATCAGTGACCCCAGGGGGGACCCCGTCCCCATTCAGTACTTC	CAISDPRGDPVPIQYF
TRBV4-2	NA	NA	TRBJ1-4	TGTGCCAGCAGCCACTCAGGGGCGAGTACTAATGAAAAACTGTTTTTT	CASSHSGASTNEKLFF
TRBV7-9	many	NA	TRBJ1-5	TGTGCCAGCAGCTTTGGGCCTCAGCCCCAGCATTTT	CASSFGPQPQHF
TRBV19	NA	TRBD1	TRBJ1-1	TGTGCCAGTAGTATAGACAGGGGGCACACTGAAGCTTTCTTT	CASSIDRGHTEAFF
TRBV27	few	NA	TRBJ1-1	TGTGCCAGCAGTCTTGACCCGTGGGCCGAAGCTTTCTTT	CASSLDPWAEAFF
TRBV20-1	few	TRBD1	TRBJ2-1	TGCAGTGCTAGGACAGGGGGCGTGGAGGTTGAGCAGTTCTTC	CSARTGGVEVEQFF
TRBV28	NA	NA	TRBJ2-1	TGTGCCAGCAGTTCGAGGCTAGATCGGCCCGATGAGCAGTTCTTC	CASSSRLDRPDEQFF
TRBV12-3/TRBV12-4	NA	NA	TRBJ2-1	TGTGCCAGCAGTCCAACCCCTAATGAGCAGTTCTTC	CASSPTPNEQFF
TRBV18	few	NA	TRBJ2-3	TGTGCCAGCTCACCACCGGCCAGGGTGATCACAGATACGCAGTATTTT	CASSPPARVITDTQYF
TRBV5-1	few	NA	TRBJ1-5	TGCGCCAGCAGCTCGGTGGGGGGGAATCAGCCCCAGCATTTT	CASSSVGGNQPQHF
TRBV28	NA	NA	TRBJ1-3	TGTGCCTCTACCCCGGGGTACTCTGGAAACACCATATATTTT	CASTPGYSGNTIYF
TRBV10-3	NA	NA	TRBJ1-1	TGTGCCATCAGGCCACTTTTCCCCCTTCAAGCTTTCTTT	CAIRPLFPLQAFF
TRBV24-1	few	TRBD1	TRBJ2-1	TGTGCCACCAGAGCCCGGGACAGCTCCTACAATGAGCAGTTCTTC	CATRARDSSYNEQFF
TRBV6-1	NA	NA	TRBJ1-5	TGTGCCAGCAGCCGGACTCAGGGCTATCAGCCCCAGCATTTT	CASSRTQGYQPQHF
TRBV20-1	NA	NA	TRBJ2-4	TGCAGTGCTCCCCCGGCGCCCGGAAACATTCAGTACTTC	CSAPPAPGNIQYF
TRBV12-3/TRBV12-4	few	TRBD2	TRBJ2-5	TGTGCCAGCAGTTTAGGTCTGGGTAGCGGGAGGGCCAAGGAGTCGCCGGAGACCCAGTACTTC	CASSLGLGSGRAKESPETQYF
TRBV6-1	NA	NA	TRBJ2-1	TGTGCCTCTGCCCCAGCGGAGATCTACAATGAGCAGTTCTTC	CASAPAEIYNEQFF
TRBV28	NA	TRBD2	TRBJ2-5	TGTGCCAGCAGTACTGGACTAGCGGGAGTAGAGACCCAGTACTTC	CASSTGLAGVETQYF
TRBV30	few	NA	TRBJ1-5	TGTGCCTGGAGCGGGGGACGGTTCAATCAGCCCCAGCATTTT	CAWSGGRFNQPQHF
TRBV11-3	NA	NA	TRBJ2-1	TGTGCCAGCAGCGGTAACCCCCGGGGCAATGAGCAGTTCTTC	CASSGNPRGNEQFF
TRBV28	few	NA	TRBJ2-7	TGTGCCAGCAACTCGAACTACGAGCAGTACTTC	CASNSNYEQYF
TRBV7-9	NA	TRBD1	TRBJ2-7	TGTGCCAGCAGCTCAAAGGGACAGGAGCACTACGAGCAGTACTTC	CASSSKGQEHYEQYF
TRBV20-1	many	NA	TRBJ2-4	TGCAGGGGGACGGGAGCCAAAAACATTCAGTACTTC	CRGTGAKNIQYF
TRBV7-2	many	NA	TRBJ2-1	TGTGCCAGCAGCCCCGCTAGGAGCTCCTACAATGAGCAGTTCTTC	CASSPARSSYNEQFF
TRBV4-3	NA	TRBD2	TRBJ2-7	TGCGCCAGCAGCCCTTCTATAGCGGGAGATCCCTCCTACGAGCAGTACTTC	CASSPSIAGDPSYEQYF
TRBV21-1	few	NA	TRBJ1-5	TGTGCCAGCAGCAAAGAGCCCCAGGGATCGGGCAATCAGCCCCAGCATTTT	CASSKEPQGSGNQPQHF
TRBV7-1	NA	NA	TRBJ1-1	TGTGCCAGCAGCCCAAGCGGCCGGTTCCCGGCCGCTCTTGGCCTCGGCCACACTGAAGCTTTCTTT	CASSPSGRFPAALGLGHTEAFF
TRBV20-1	few	TRBD2	TRBJ2-1	TGCAGTGCTAGGGAAGCCGGGACTAGGAAGTTCTTC	CSAREAGTRKFF
TRBV11-2	few	NA	TRBJ2-1	TGTGCCAGCAGCTTAGTTTCCTCGCTGAATGAGCAGTTCTTC	CASSLVSSLNEQFF
TRBV28	once	NA	TRBJ2-7	TGTGCCAGCAGTGAAACTAGGAATGAGCAGTACTTC	CASSETRNEQYF
TRBV20-1	NA	TRBD1	TRBJ1-2	TGCAGTGCCCCAGAGCGGACAGGGGGTAACTATGGCTACACCTTC	CSAPERTGGNYGYTF
TRBV20-1	few	NA	TRBJ2-6	TGCAGTGCTAGAGATCTCGGGACAGGGGCCAACGTCCTGACTTTC	CSARDLGTGANVLTF